Included here is one T cell receptor (beta chain) sequence, with context. The antigen remains undetermined. This sample is drawn from a study of identical twins. All of the donors were Caucasians in good health. Findings and limits, study-wide: Without tracking the same donors, conclusions rested on cross-sectional statistical analysis. Fewer insertions were carried by abundant cord blood beta clonotypes, but none was seen in memory repertoires.

The ends were cut back, 7 bases at V and 4 bases at J, with 10 bases in the middle. CDR3 size: 13 residues. Germline loops: CDR1 LNHDA, CDR2 SQIVND (reference sequence). TCRdb itself ran the 5' RACE reads through MiXCR, one entry per CDR3 protein. The table records 750,000 to 950,000 distinct CDR3 sequences, approximately 13% of them present only once. This sample also appeared in a second study, on yellow fever vaccine responses in identical twins.

The chain recombines TRBV19 with TRBJ1-4; D gene uncertain. The TCR comes from a woman aged 18-29 years in good health. Sequences were obtained from PBMCs. CDR3 in DNA: TGTGCCAGTACTGGTCCCGGTAATGAAAAACTGTTTTTT. It is translated as CASTGPGNEKLFF.